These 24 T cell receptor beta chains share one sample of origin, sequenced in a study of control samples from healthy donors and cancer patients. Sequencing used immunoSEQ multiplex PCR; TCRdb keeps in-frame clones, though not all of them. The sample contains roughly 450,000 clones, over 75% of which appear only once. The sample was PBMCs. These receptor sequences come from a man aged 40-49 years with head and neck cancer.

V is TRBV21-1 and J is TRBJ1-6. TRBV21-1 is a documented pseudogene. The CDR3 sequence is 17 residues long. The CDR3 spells CASSKGRVFSYNSPLHF. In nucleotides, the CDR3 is TGTGCCAGCAGCAAAGGTCGGGTCTTCTCCTATAATTCACCCCTCCACTTT.

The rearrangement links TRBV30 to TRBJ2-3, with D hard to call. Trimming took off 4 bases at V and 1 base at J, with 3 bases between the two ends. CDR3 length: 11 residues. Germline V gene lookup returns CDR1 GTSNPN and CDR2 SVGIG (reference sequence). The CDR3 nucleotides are TGTGCCTGGAAGGGCACAGATACGCAGTATTTT. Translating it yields CAWKGTDTQYF.

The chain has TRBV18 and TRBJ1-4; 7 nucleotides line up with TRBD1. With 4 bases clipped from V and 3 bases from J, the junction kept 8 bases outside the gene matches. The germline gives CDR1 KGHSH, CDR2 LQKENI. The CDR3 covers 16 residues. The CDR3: CASSQIRTGPNEKLFF. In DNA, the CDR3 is TGTGCCAGCTCACAAATAAGGACAGGTCCTAATGAAAAACTGTTTTTT.

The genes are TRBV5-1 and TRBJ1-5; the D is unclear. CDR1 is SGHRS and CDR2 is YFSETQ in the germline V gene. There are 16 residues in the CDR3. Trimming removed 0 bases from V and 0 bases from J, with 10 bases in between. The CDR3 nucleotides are TGCGCCAGCAGCTTGGGATTTTCAGATAGCAATCAGCCCCAGCATTTT. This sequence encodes CASSLGFSDSNQPQHF.

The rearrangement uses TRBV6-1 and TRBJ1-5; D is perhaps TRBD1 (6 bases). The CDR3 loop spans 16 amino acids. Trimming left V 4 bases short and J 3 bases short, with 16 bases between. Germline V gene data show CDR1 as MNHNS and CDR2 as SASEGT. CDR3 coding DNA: TGTGCCAGCAGTGTAACAGGGAGTATCATCAATCAGCCCCAGCATTTT. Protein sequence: CASSVTGSIINQPQHF.

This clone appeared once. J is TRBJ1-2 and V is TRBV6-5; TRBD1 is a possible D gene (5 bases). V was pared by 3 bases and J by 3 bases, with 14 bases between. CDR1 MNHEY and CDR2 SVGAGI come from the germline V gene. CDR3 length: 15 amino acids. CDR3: CASSYVAGLDYGYTF. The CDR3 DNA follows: TGTGCCAGCAGTTATGTCGCAGGGTTGGACTATGGCTACACCTTC.

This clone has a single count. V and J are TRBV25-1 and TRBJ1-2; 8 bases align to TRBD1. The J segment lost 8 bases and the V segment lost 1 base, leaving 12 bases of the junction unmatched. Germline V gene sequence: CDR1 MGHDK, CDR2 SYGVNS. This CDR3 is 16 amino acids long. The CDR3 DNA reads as TGTGCCAGCAGTGAATCAGGGGGCGACGCCGTCGGCGGCTACACCTTC. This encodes CASSESGGDAVGGYTF.

The CDR3 sequence is CASSLGLISSKHEQFF. The CDR3 nucleotides read TGCGCCAGCAGCTTGGGGCTAATCTCTAGCAAACATGAGCAGTTCTTC. The gene calls are TRBV5-1 and TRBJ2-1; TRBD2 might be the D (5 bases). V dropped 0 bases and J dropped 8 bases, with 18 bases sitting between them. The CDR3 contains 16 residues. Germline CDR1 and CDR2: SGHRS and YFSETQ.

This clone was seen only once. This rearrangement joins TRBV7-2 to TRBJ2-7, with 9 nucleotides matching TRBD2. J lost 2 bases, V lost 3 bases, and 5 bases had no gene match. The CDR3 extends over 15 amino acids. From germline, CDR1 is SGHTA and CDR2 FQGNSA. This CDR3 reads CASSFGLAGTYEQYF. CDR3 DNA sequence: TGTGCCAGCAGCTTCGGGCTAGCGGGGACCTACGAGCAGTACTTC.

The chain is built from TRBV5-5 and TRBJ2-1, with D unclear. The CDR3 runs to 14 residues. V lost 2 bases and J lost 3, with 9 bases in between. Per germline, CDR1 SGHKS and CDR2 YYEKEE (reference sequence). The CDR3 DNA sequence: TGTGCCAGCAGCTTAGGCACTAACTACAATGAGCAGTTCTTC. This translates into CASSLGTNYNEQFF.

In DNA form, the CDR3 reads TGTGCCAGCAAAGGGCAGGGGTTCTCTGGGGCCAACGTCCTGACTTTC. It encodes CASKGQGFSGANVLTF. V gene TRBV28 combines with J gene TRBJ2-6, with D possibly being TRBD1 (6 bases). CDR3 size: 16 residues. Germline CDR1 reads MDHEN; CDR2 reads SYDVKM. V lost 7 bases, J lost 0 bases, and 13 bases lay in between.

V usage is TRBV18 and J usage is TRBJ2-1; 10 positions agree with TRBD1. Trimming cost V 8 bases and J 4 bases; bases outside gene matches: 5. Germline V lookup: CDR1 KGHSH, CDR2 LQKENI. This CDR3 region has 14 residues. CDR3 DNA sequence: TGTGCCAGCAAGCCGGGACAGGGGTACAATGAGCAGTTCTTC. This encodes CASKPGQGYNEQFF.

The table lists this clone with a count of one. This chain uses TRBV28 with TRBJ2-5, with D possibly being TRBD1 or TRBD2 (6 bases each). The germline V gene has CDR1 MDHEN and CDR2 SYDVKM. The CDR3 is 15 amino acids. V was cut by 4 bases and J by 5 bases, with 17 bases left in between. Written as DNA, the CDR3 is TGTGCCAGCAGTTCGAACAGGGTAGGGGGGGAGACCCAGTACTTC. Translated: CASSSNRVGGETQYF. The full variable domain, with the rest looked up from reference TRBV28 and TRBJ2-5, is DVKVTQSSRYLVKRTGEKVFLECVQDMDHENMFWYRQDPGLGLRLIYFSYDVKMKEKGDIPEGYSVSREKKERFSLILESASTNQTSMYLCASSSNRVGGETQYFGPGTRLLVL.

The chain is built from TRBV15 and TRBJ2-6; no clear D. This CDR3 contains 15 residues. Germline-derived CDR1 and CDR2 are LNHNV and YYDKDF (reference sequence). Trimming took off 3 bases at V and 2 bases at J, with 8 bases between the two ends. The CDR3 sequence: CATSSLSAGANVLTF. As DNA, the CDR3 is TGTGCCACCAGCAGTCTGTCAGCTGGGGCCAACGTCCTGACTTTC.

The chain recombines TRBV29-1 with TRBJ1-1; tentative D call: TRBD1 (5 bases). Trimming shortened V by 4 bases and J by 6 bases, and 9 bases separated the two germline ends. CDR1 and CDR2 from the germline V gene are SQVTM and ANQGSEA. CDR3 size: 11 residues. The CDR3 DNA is TGCAGCGTTGTAGGGGAGGCTGAAGCTTTCTTT. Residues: CSVVGEAEAFF. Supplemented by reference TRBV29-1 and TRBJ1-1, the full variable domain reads SAVISQKPSRDICQRGTSLTIQCQVDSQVTMMFWYRQQPGQSLTLIATANQGSEATYESGFVIDKFPISRPNLTFSTLTVSNMSPEDSSIYLCSVVGEAEAFFGQGTRLTVV.

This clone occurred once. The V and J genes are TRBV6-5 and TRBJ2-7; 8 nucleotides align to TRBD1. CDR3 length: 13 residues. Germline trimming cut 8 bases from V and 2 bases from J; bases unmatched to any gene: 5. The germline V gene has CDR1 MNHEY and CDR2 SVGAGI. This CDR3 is CASSTGEAYEQYF. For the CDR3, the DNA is TGTGCCAGCTCGACAGGGGAGGCCTACGAGCAGTACTTC.

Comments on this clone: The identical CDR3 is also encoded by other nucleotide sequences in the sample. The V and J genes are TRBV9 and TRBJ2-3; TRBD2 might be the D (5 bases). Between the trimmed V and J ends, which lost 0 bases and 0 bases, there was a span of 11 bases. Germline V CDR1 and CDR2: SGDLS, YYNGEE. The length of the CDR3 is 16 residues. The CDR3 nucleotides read TGTGCCAGCAGCGTAGGAACGGGATCTAGCACAGATACGCAGTATTTT. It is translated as CASSVGTGSSTDTQYF. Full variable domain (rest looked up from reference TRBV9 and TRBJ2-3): DSGVTQTPKHLITATGQRVTLRCSPRSGDLSVYWYQQSLDQGLQFLIQYYNGEERAKGNILERFSAQQFPDLHSELNLSSLELGDSALYFCASSVGTGSSTDTQYFGPGTRLTVL.

The CDR3 is CASSYLLTNTEAFF. CDR3 sequence (DNA): TGTGCCAGCAGTTACCTCCTTACGAACACTGAAGCTTTCTTT. This sequence joins TRBV6-6 and TRBJ1-1, with D uncertain. Per germline, CDR1 MNHNY and CDR2 SVGAGI (reference sequence). V was trimmed by 2 bases and J by 1 base, leaving 8 bases between them. CDR3 length: 14 residues.

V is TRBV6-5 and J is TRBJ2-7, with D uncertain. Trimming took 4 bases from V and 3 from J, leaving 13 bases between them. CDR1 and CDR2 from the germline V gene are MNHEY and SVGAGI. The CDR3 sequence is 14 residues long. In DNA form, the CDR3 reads TGTGCCAGCAGTTCGAGCCTGCCCTACTACGAGCAGTACTTC. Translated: CASSSSLPYYEQYF.

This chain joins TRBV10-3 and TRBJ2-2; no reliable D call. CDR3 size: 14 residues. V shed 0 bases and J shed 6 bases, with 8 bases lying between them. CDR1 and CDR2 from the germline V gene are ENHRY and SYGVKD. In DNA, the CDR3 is TGTGCCATCAGTGAGTCGGGATCCGCCGGGGAGCTGTTTTTT. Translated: CAISESGSAGELFF.

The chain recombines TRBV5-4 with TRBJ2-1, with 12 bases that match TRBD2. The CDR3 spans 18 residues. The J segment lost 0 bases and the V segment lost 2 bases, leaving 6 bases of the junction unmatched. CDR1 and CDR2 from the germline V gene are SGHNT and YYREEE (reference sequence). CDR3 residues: CASSLGTSGSSSYNEQFF. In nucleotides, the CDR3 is TGTGCCAGCAGCTTAGGGACTAGCGGGTCGAGCTCCTACAATGAGCAGTTCTTC.

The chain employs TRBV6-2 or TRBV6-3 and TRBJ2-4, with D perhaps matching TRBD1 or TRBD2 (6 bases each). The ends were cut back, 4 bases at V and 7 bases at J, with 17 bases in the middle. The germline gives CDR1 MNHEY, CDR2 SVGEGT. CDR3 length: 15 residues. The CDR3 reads CASSLRGAGLNIQYF. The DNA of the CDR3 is TGTGCCAGCAGTTTAAGGGGGGCAGGTCTGAACATTCAGTACTTC.

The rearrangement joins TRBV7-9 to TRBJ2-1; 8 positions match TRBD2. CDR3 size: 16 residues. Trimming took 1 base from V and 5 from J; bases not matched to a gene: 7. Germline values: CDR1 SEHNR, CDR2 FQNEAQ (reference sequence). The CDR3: CASSLVREGKNNEQFF. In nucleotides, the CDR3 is TGTGCCAGCAGCTTAGTTCGGGAGGGAAAAAACAATGAGCAGTTCTTC.

In DNA, the CDR3 is TGTGCCAGCAGTTTAGGGGATCGTTACGAGCAGTACTTC. As protein: CASSLGDRYEQYF. This rearrangement joins TRBV27 to TRBJ2-7, with D uncertain. This CDR3 has 13 amino acids. The V gene lost 2 bases and the J gene lost 4 bases, with 9 bases spanning the gap. From germline, CDR1 is MNHEY and CDR2 SMNVEV (reference sequence).